The clone carrying this T cell receptor (beta chain) has ten or more counts. Amplification yielded TCR beta CDR3 regions, with RNA transcripts as the source. The HTBI primer set drove a first-round RT-PCR of the TCR CDR3. TCRdb reanalysed the multiplex PCR reads using MiXCR and keeps one entry per CDR3 protein. The sample lists about 570,000 distinct CDR3 sequences, around 15% occurring once. This record belongs to a study of T cells in Graves' hyperthyroidism and ophthalmopathy. The CDR3 extends over 12 amino acids. Germline V gene sequence: CDR1 LGHDT, CDR2 YNNKEL (reference sequence). V lost 3 bases and J lost 1, with 3 bases in between.

V usage is TRBV3-1 and J usage is TRBJ1-1; D unclear. The specimen was blood. The origin of this receptor is a woman between 40 and 50 years old with Graves' hyperthyroidism. In DNA, the CDR3 is TGTGCCAGCAGCCATGGGAACACTGAAGCTTTCTTT. Translation gives CASSHGNTEAFF.